This is a list of T cell receptor beta chains from one sample in a study of blood T cell repertoires in COVID-19. Profiled with immunoSEQ multiplex PCR; TCRdb holds only in-frame clones, not every one. This sample has about 220,000 clones, with less than 85% found just once. The sample taken for sequencing was peripheral blood. The origin of the receptors is a woman at least 80 years old with acute or convalescent COVID-19. CDR3s include the opening cysteine and the closing phenylalanine or tryptophan. A D gene is named only where the DNA matches it firmly. Not all rows give a size; the values are once, few, many and, for expanded clones, a class.

>TRBV11-2|-|TRBJ1-1|-
CASSKPPTGLNTEAFF
TGTGCCAGCAGCAAGCCACCGACAGGTCTCAACACTGAAGCTTTCTTT
>TRBV30|-|TRBJ2-6|-
CALRRGAGRSGANVLTF
TGTGCCCTCCGTCGGGGGGCGGGCCGCTCTGGGGCCAACGTCCTGACTTTC
>TRBV19|TRBD1|TRBJ1-2|-
CASRGQGIYGYTF
TGTGCCAGTAGGGGACAGGGGATCTATGGCTACACCTTC
>TRBV7-8|-|TRBJ1-1|-
CASSLGQTYNTEAFF
TGTGCCAGCAGCTTAGGACAGACCTACAACACTGAAGCTTTCTTT
>TRBV19|TRBD2|TRBJ2-3|once
CASSLKLAGREDTQYF
TGTGCCAGTAGTCTAAAGTTAGCGGGGCGAGAGGATACGCAGTATTTT
>TRBV5-1|-|TRBJ1-2|once
CASSLGLGEGGGYTF
TGCGCCAGCAGCCTGGGGCTTGGGGAAGGAGGTGGCTACACCTTC
>TRBV18|-|TRBJ2-3|-
CASSPLGLAGGTDTQYF
TGTGCCAGCTCACCACTCGGGCTAGCTGGAGGGACAGATACGCAGTATTTT
>TRBV11-3|-|TRBJ1-1|-
CASSLGGLNTEAFF
TGTGCCAGCAGCTTAGGGGGGCTGAACACTGAAGCTTTCTTT
>TRBV7-3|TRBD2|TRBJ2-3|-
CASSLGLAGADTQYF
TGTGCCAGCAGCTTGGGACTAGCGGGGGCCGATACGCAGTATTTT
>TRBV7-3|TRBD2|TRBJ2-7|once
CASSLSGGQGYEQYF
TGTGCCAGCAGCTTAAGCGGGGGGCAGGGCTACGAGCAGTACTTC
>TRBV2|TRBD1|TRBJ1-1|-
CASRPATGGTEAFF
TGTGCCAGCAGACCCGCCACAGGGGGCACTGAAGCTTTCTTT
>TRBV10-3|TRBD1|TRBJ2-2|-
CAISDDRVRPGELFF
TGTGCCATCAGTGATGACAGGGTACGCCCCGGGGAGCTGTTTTTT
>TRBV3-1/TRBV3-2|-|TRBJ2-7|-
CASSGQYEQYF
TGTGCCAGCAGCGGACAGTACGAGCAGTACTTC
>TRBV27|-|TRBJ1-1|-
CASSQNMNTEAFF
TGTGCCAGCAGTCAAAACATGAACACTGAAGCTTTCTTT
>TRBV10-3|-|TRBJ1-1|-
CAISARQDFNTEAFF
TGTGCCATCAGTGCCCGACAGGATTTTAACACTGAAGCTTTCTTT
>TRBV5-4|-|TRBJ1-5|-
CASSLALSNQPQHF
TGTGCCAGCAGCTTGGCACTTAGCAATCAGCCCCAGCATTTT
>TRBV28|-|TRBJ2-3|-
CASRKRGTDTQYF
TGTGCCAGCAGAAAGCGGGGCACAGATACGCAGTATTTT
>TRBV18|-|TRBJ1-2|-
CASSPYLPGSGYGYTF
TGTGCCAGCTCACCATACTTGCCAGGGTCGGGCTATGGCTACACCTTC
>TRBV19|-|TRBJ2-2|-
CASRMAGTGELFF
TGTGCCAGTAGGATGGCGGGGACCGGGGAGCTGTTTTTT
>TRBV6-1|-|TRBJ2-7|-
CASSDPGHPQYF
TGTGCCAGCAGTGATCCAGGACATCCCCAGTACTTC
>TRBV23-1|TRBD1|TRBJ2-7|-
CASTALTDRDYEQYF
TGCGCCAGCACCGCACTAACCGACAGGGACTACGAGCAGTACTTC
>TRBV7-2|-|TRBJ1-1|-
CASSLLLRVGMNTEAFF
TGTGCCAGCAGCTTACTCCTCCGGGTCGGCATGAACACTGAAGCTTTCTTT
>TRBV6-2/TRBV6-3|TRBD2|TRBJ2-2|few
CASSYAGRDPGTGELFF
TGTGCCAGCAGTTACGCGGGGAGGGACCCCGGGACCGGGGAGCTGTTTTTT
>TRBV2|TRBD1|TRBJ2-7|-
CASSNDGQGGYEQYF
TGTGCCAGCAGTAATGATGGACAGGGTGGTTACGAGCAGTACTTC
>TRBV19|-|TRBJ1-2|-
CASSIMQGGGYTF
TGTGCCAGTAGTATAATGCAGGGCGGCGGCTACACCTTC
>TRBV6-1|-|TRBJ2-7|-
CASSDPAGAGGYEQYF
TGTGCCAGCAGTGACCCGGCCGGAGCAGGGGGGTACGAGCAGTACTTC
>TRBV7-7|-|TRBJ2-1|-
CASSRGADRALNEQFF
TGTGCTAGCAGTCGGGGGGCAGACCGGGCCTTGAATGAGCAGTTCTTC
>TRBV9|-|TRBJ1-1|-
CASSVASRNTEAFF
TGTGCCAGCAGCGTAGCCTCCCGGAACACTGAAGCTTTCTTT
>TRBV18|TRBD1|TRBJ1-1|once
CASSAGTGPMMNTEAFF
TGTGCCAGCTCGGCCGGGACAGGGCCTATGATGAACACTGAAGCTTTCTTT
>TRBV4-1|-|TRBJ1-3|once
CASSQDHVAKGNTIYF
TGCGCCAGCAGCCAAGATCATGTGGCAAAAGGAAACACCATATATTTT
>TRBV7-8|-|TRBJ2-1|-
CASSLANTAVNEQFF
TGTGCCAGCAGCTTAGCGAACACAGCGGTAAATGAGCAGTTCTTC
>TRBV6-5|TRBD1|TRBJ1-1|-
CASSSDRGTEAFF
TGTGCCAGCAGTTCCGACAGGGGCACTGAAGCTTTCTTT
>TRBV29-1|TRBD1|TRBJ1-2|once
CSVEPGQGYYGYTF
TGCAGCGTAGAGCCGGGACAGGGTTACTATGGCTACACCTTC
>TRBV4-3|TRBD2|TRBJ2-5|-
CASSHQRTSGGSETQYF
TGCGCCAGCAGCCACCAACGTACTAGCGGGGGGAGCGAGACCCAGTACTTC
>TRBV13|-|TRBJ2-1|-
CASSLATVTSEQFF
TGTGCCAGCAGCTTAGCGACAGTGACTAGTGAGCAGTTCTTC
>TRBV9|TRBD1|TRBJ1-4|-
CASSRGQFNEKLFF
TGTGCCAGCAGCCGGGGACAGTTTAATGAAAAACTGTTTTTT
>TRBV27|TRBD2|TRBJ2-2|-
CASSRTSGGASVTGELFF
TGTGCCAGCAGCCGGACTAGCGGGGGGGCGTCGGTCACCGGGGAGCTGTTTTTT
>TRBV7-2|-|TRBJ2-7|few
CASSLGAGRPPYEQYF
TGTGCCAGCAGCTTAGGCGCAGGCCGGCCCCCCTACGAGCAGTACTTC
>TRBV6-6|TRBD1|TRBJ1-1|-
CASSGQGHTEAFF
TGTGCCAGCAGTGGACAGGGCCACACTGAAGCTTTCTTT
>TRBV3-1/TRBV3-2|TRBD1|TRBJ2-7|-
CASSLTGGPYEQYF
TGTGCCAGCAGCCTGACAGGGGGGCCCTACGAGCAGTACTTC
>TRBV3-1/TRBV3-2|-|TRBJ1-1|-
CASSQEDRRTEAFF
TGTGCCAGCAGCCAAGAAGACAGGAGAACTGAAGCTTTCTTT
>TRBV11-3|-|TRBJ1-6|many
CASSPQGSNSPLHF
TGTGCCAGCAGCCCACAGGGTTCAAATTCACCCCTCCACTTT
>TRBV12-3/TRBV12-4|-|TRBJ1-5|-
CASSQGQRQPQHF
TGTGCCAGCAGCCAGGGGCAGAGGCAGCCCCAGCATTTT
>TRBV27|-|TRBJ1-1|once
CASTPLGAGMNTEAFF
TGTGCCAGCACCCCTTTGGGGGCAGGGATGAACACTGAAGCTTTCTTT
>TRBV19|-|TRBJ2-7|-
CASSTAGRSSYEQYF
TGTGCCAGTAGTACGGCGGGGAGGAGCTCCTACGAGCAGTACTTC
>TRBV15|-|TRBJ2-7|-
CATSRDRGGYEQYF
TGTGCCACCAGCAGAGATAGGGGGGGCTACGAGCAGTACTTC
>TRBV12-5|-|TRBJ2-5|-
CASGLRGQETQYF
TGTGCTAGTGGTTTGCGGGGACAAGAGACCCAGTACTTC
>TRBV5-1|-|TRBJ2-1|-
CASQDTLNNEQFF
TGCGCCAGCCAGGATACCCTAAACAATGAGCAGTTCTTC
>TRBV5-6|-|TRBJ1-1|-
CASSLRPREAQTEAFF
TGTGCCAGCAGCTTGAGACCTCGGGAAGCGCAGACTGAAGCTTTCTTT
>TRBV11-3|-|TRBJ1-5|-
CASSNGPVQHF
TGTGCCAGCAGTAATGGTCCAGTCCAGCATTTT
>TRBV2|-|TRBJ1-5|-
CASLADNSNQPQHF
TGTGCCAGCTTGGCAGACAATAGCAATCAGCCCCAGCATTTT
>TRBV19|TRBD1|TRBJ1-5|few
CASSSQQGNNQPQHF
TGTGCCAGTAGTTCCCAACAGGGGAACAATCAGCCCCAGCATTTT
>TRBV19|-|TRBJ2-1|-
CASSIDREAYNEQFF
TGTGCCAGTAGTATAGACAGAGAGGCCTACAATGAGCAGTTCTTC
>TRBV18|TRBD2|TRBJ2-7|-
CASSPRGGEVNEQYF
TGTGCCAGCTCACCCCGTGGGGGGGAAGTTAACGAGCAGTACTTC
>TRBV23-1|TRBD2|TRBJ2-1|few
CASSQLAGGLLQFF
TGCGCCAGCAGTCAACTAGCGGGGGGGCTATTACAGTTCTTC